The rows below give T cell receptor beta chains drawn from one sample of a study of T cells after yellow fever vaccination. TCRdb independently ran MiXCR on the 5' RACE reads; one entry per CDR3 protein. Here the sample spans a few hundred thousand distinct CDR3 sequences, under 15% being singletons. This specimen consisted of CD4+ T cells sorted from PBMCs, obtained 15 days after the yellow fever booster vaccination. The receptors derive from a man younger than 35 who received the YFV17D yellow fever vaccine. Each CDR3 is given without its conserved first and last residue. Not all rows give a size; the values are once, few, many and, for expanded clones, a class.

TRBJ2-7 | TRBV5-1 | few | ASRKPGGGPYEQY
TRBJ2-1 | TRBV4-2 | NA | ASSQDSAGQGDEQF
TRBJ1-1 | TRBV27 | NA | ASRSIYRGQGEAF
TRBJ2-3 | TRBV5-1 | NA | ASSSGLARADTQY
TRBJ1-5 | TRBV28 | few | ASSLAGFSNQPQH
TRBJ2-2 | TRBV9 | NA | ASSVDSGTGELF
TRBJ2-7 | TRBV9 | few | ASSVGPLRDDEQY
TRBJ2-3 | TRBV30 | NA | AWSVHGQGPDTQY
TRBJ2-4 | TRBV7-3 | many | ASSLTVQDIQY
TRBJ2-2 | TRBV7-9 | many | ASSSLMNTGELF
TRBJ1-6 | TRBV7-8 | few | ASRHDRGINSPLH
TRBJ2-7 | TRBV12-3/TRBV12-4 | few | ASSLEGQGAYEQY
TRBJ2-1 | TRBV2 | many | ASTSGEMGNEQF
TRBJ1-5 | TRBV18 | many | ASSPTSNQPQH
TRBJ2-7 | TRBV7-2 | few | ASSAGGAGQY
TRBJ2-2 | TRBV7-2 | many | ASSLFQGGTGELF
TRBJ1-6 | TRBV5-4 | NA | ASSGPGQENSPLH
TRBJ1-1 | TRBV24-1 | few | ATSVSGLPGTEAF
TRBJ2-1 | TRBV6-2/TRBV6-3 | NA | ASSLSLRGLGIHEQF
TRBJ1-4 | TRBV6-6 | NA | ASSHSLQGTATNEKLF
TRBJ1-1 | TRBV9 | NA | ASSVGIFNTEAF
TRBJ1-5 | TRBV4-1 | NA | ASGSGFRPQH
TRBJ2-2 | TRBV21-1 | few | ASTGSTGELF
TRBJ2-3 | TRBV7-9 | many | ASSSTASGGATQY
TRBJ1-2 | TRBV7-9 | NA | ASRPTGVNYGYT
TRBJ2-7 | TRBV7-9 | NA | ASRIGQGDEQY
TRBJ2-2 | TRBV6-2/TRBV6-3 | NA | ASRSGENGELF
TRBJ1-1 | TRBV5-1 | NA | ASSLGTGLMNTEAF
TRBJ2-1 | TRBV29-1 | few | SVERVSNEQF
TRBJ2-5 | TRBV4-1 | NA | ASSRSGTGEETQY
TRBJ2-1 | TRBV5-1 | NA | ASSSSVGSSYNEQF
TRBJ2-5 | TRBV20-1 | few | SARDIGTSEETQY
TRBJ2-4 | TRBV20-1 | few | SAGPPTGTGKH
TRBJ2-3 | TRBV4-1 | NA | ASSQISGGISTDTQY
TRBJ2-5 | TRBV24-1 | few | ATSDASVETQY
TRBJ2-4 | TRBV20-1 | few | SASGTAGKNIQY
TRBJ1-3 | TRBV12-3/TRBV12-4 | few | ASRRGGNTIY
TRBJ2-1 | TRBV6-6 | NA | ASRDTGQGYEQF
TRBJ2-3 | TRBV4-3 | few | ASSHVGLAAQY